The 10 T cell receptor beta chains presented below share a single source sample, sequenced in a study of technical replicates of blood from a few donors. The data were produced by immunoSEQ multiplex PCR, yet TCRdb's version contains in-frame clones alone and is incomplete. This table holds about 60,000 clones, roughly 86% found once. The sequencing sample was made of PBMCs. Receptors were obtained from a human donor in good health. Some clones in this sample may be carry-over from other donors' samples.

The rearrangement links TRBV6-6 to TRBJ2-1; 9 bases align to TRBD1. Trimming took 6 bases from V and 4 from J; bases not matched to a gene: 4. The CDR3 totals 14 residues. CDR1 is MNHNY and CDR2 is SVGAGI in the germline V gene (reference sequence). The CDR3 coding sequence is TGTGCCAGCAGGACCGGGACAGGGTACAATGAGCAGTTCTTC. It is translated as CASRTGTGYNEQFF.

The rearrangement uses TRBV4-1 and TRBJ1-2; tentatively, D is TRBD1 (5 bases). CDR1 and CDR2 (germline): MGHRA, YSYEKL. V lost 0 bases, J lost 5 bases, and 16 bases lay in between. This CDR3 region has 16 residues. The CDR3 region is CASSQEVGQGLYGYTF. The CDR3 region has the DNA TGCGCCAGCAGCCAAGAGGTGGGTCAGGGCCTATATGGCTACACCTTC.

The V call is TRBV20-1, the J call TRBJ1-2, with D perhaps matching TRBD1 (5 bases). The CDR3 spans 11 residues. Germline V gene data show CDR1 as DFQATT and CDR2 as SNEGSKA (reference sequence). CDR3 DNA: TGCAGGACCTCAGGGAACTATGGCTACACCTTC. Protein product: CRTSGNYGYTF.

This chain uses TRBV9 with TRBJ1-5; D unresolved. Germline CDR1 and CDR2: SGDLS and YYNGEE. Trimming removed 4 bases at V and 0 bases at J, with 5 bases between. The CDR3 extends over 13 amino acids. CDR3 loop: CASSRGSNQPQHF. CDR3 nucleotide sequence: TGTGCCAGCAGCCGGGGTAGCAATCAGCCCCAGCATTTT.

There are a few counts of this clone. The chain combines TRBV13 with TRBJ2-7, with D perhaps matching TRBD2 (5 bases). CDR3 length: 15 amino acids. Germline V gene lookup returns CDR1 PRHDT and CDR2 FYEKMQ (reference sequence). V was trimmed by 1 base and J by 1 base, leaving 11 bases between them. The CDR3 here is CASSLEGGGSYEQYF. CDR3 nucleotide sequence: TGTGCCAGCAGCTTAGAAGGAGGAGGTTCCTACGAGCAGTACTTC.

This clone was seen more than once but under ten times. The chain has TRBV4-2 and TRBJ1-4; tentatively, D is TRBD1 (6 bases). Trimming shortened V by 4 bases and J by 5 bases, and 11 bases separated the two germline ends. CDR3 size: 14 residues. CDR1 and CDR2 (germline): LGHNA, YNFKEQ. CDR3 nucleotides: TGTGCCAGCAGCCGACAGGCGGACAATGAAAAACTGTTTTTT. It codes for CASSRQADNEKLFF.

V gene TRBV2 combines with J gene TRBJ1-2, with D hard to call. The CDR3 is made up of 11 amino acids. V gave up 7 bases and J gave up 0 bases, with 3 bases separating them. Germline-derived CDR1 and CDR2 are SNHLY and FYNNEI. The CDR3 reads CASTANYGYTF. DNA for the CDR3: TGTGCCAGCACAGCTAACTATGGCTACACCTTC.

This sequence joins TRBV27 and TRBJ2-7; 9 bases fit TRBD1. The J segment lost 3 bases and the V segment lost 6 bases, leaving 3 bases of the junction unmatched. Germline lookup yields CDR1 MNHEY and CDR2 SMNVEV (reference sequence). This CDR3 is built from 13 residues. Here the CDR3 reads CASRLGQGYEQYF. CDR3 in DNA: TGTGCCAGCAGGTTGGGACAGGGCTACGAGCAGTACTTC.

This clone appeared a single time. The chain is built from TRBV4-3 and TRBJ1-2; a weak D match, TRBD1 (5 bases). Trimming removed 2 bases from V and 6 bases from J, with 10 bases in between. The germline gives CDR1 LGHNA, CDR2 YSLEER. The CDR3 consists of 13 residues. The CDR3 DNA reads TGCGCCAGCAGCCAAAGGGGTGACGATGGCTACACCTTC. Amino acid sequence: CASSQRGDDGYTF.

This chain uses TRBV18 with TRBJ1-2, with D perhaps TRBD1 (6 bases). V lost 4 bases and J lost 8, with 14 bases in between. This CDR3 has 13 amino acids. Germline loops: CDR1 KGHSH, CDR2 LQKENI. The chain's CDR3 is CASSQGESDGYTF. The DNA for the CDR3 is TGTGCCAGCTCACAGGGGGAGAGTGACGGCTACACCTTC.